The clone carrying this T cell receptor beta chain was found many times. Its antigen is still unknown. Germline CDR1 reads ENHRY; CDR2 reads SYGVKD. The V and J ends lost 2 bases and 6 bases, in that order; junction bases with no gene match: 6. The CDR3 covers 15 residues. This entry is derived from a study of CD8 T cells in ankylosing spondylitis. Study-level points and caveats: What appeared characteristic of ankylosing spondylitis blood was a TCR beta motif of eight highly homologous variants.

The authors made TCR beta libraries by quantitative 5'-RACE with molecular barcodes. One entry per CDR3 protein, called by TCRdb with MiXCR from the 5' RACE reads. Of 200,000 to 250,000 distinct CDR3 sequences in the sample, 7.3% were seen once. Sequenced sample: blood, either unsorted or a sorted T cell fraction (not recorded which). V is TRBV10-3 and J is TRBJ2-1; 8 nucleotides line up with TRBD2. The clonotype originates from a male donor with ankylosing spondylitis. CDR3 in amino acids: CAISEPGLGINEQFF. Here the CDR3 DNA reads TGTGCCATCAGTGAGCCGGGACTAGGGATCAATGAGCAGTTCTTC.